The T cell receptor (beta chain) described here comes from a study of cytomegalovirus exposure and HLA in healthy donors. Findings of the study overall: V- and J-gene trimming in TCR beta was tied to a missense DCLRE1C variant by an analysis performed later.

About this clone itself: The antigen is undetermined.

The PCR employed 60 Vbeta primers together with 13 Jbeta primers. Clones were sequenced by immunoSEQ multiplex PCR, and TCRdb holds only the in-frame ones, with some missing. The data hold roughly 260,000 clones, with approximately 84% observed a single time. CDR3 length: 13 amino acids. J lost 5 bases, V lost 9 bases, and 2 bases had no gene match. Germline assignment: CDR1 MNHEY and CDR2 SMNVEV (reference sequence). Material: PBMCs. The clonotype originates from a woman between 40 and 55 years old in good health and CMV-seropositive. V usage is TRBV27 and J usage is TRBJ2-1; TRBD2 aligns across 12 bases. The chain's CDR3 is CASGLAGNNEQFF. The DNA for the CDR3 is TGTGCCAGTGGACTAGCGGGAAACAATGAGCAGTTCTTC.